This paragraph covers one T cell receptor beta chain sequence. Trimming stripped 3 bases from V and 7 bases from J, with 13 bases between. Germline V gives CDR1 MGHRA, CDR2 YSYEKL. This CDR3 is 13 amino acids long. Researchers ran the PCR with 60 Vbeta and 13 Jbeta primers. Original analysis: Per a later analysis, the number of unique TCR beta chains was around 80 million, of which around 9.9 million were shared. Using immunoSEQ multiplex PCR, the repertoire was profiled, and TCRdb retains in-frame clones only, with some absent. D and trimming were read from the DNA, whereas the V and J calls and clone size are those reported in that table. This sample carries 120,000 or so clones, with 3.6% going to the ten biggest clones. This sample is drawn from a study of cytomegalovirus exposure and HLA in healthy donors. Study in general: Some 85 million unique TCRs, all from HLA-typed donors, were included in an early release of the data.

These donors, healthy bone marrow donors, were studied. The genes are TRBV4-1 and TRBJ2-7; perhaps TRBD2 as D (5 bases). This sequence originates from a young man in good health and CMV-seronegative. Sequencing used PBMCs. CDR3 bases: TGCGCCAGCAGCCACGGACTCCCTGGAGAGCAGTACTTC. This gives the protein CASSHGLPGEQYF.